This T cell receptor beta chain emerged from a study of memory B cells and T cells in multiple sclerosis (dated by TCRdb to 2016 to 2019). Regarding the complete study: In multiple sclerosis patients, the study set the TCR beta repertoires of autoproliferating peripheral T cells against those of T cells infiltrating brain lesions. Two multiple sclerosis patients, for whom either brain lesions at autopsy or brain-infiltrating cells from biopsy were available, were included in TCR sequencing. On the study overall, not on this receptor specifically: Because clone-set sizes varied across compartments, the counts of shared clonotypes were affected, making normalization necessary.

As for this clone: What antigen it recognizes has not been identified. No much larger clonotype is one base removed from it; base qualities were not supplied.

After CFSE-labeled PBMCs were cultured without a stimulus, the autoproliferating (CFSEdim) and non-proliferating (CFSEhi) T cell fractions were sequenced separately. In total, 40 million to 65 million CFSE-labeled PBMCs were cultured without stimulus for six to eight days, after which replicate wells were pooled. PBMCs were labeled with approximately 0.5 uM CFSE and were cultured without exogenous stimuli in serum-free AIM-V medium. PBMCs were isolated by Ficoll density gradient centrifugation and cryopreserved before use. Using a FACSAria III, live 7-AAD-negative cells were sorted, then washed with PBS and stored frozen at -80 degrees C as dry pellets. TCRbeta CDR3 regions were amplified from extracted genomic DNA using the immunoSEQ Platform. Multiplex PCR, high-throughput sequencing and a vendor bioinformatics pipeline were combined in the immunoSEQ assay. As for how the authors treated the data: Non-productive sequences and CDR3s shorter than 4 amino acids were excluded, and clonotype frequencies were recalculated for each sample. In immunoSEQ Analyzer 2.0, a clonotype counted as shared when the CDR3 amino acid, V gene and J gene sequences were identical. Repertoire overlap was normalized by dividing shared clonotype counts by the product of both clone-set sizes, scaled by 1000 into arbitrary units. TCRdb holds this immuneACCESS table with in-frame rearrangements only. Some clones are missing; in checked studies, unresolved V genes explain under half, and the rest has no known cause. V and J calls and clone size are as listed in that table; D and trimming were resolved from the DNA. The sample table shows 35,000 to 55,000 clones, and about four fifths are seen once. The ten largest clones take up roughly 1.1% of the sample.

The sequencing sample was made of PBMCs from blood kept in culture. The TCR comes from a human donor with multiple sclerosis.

This receptor has the CDR3 CASSSNSGAGGPPFF. The DNA sequence is given as TGCGCCAGCAGCTCCAACTCTGGAGCGGGGGGGCCTCCCTTCTTC. The V and J genes are TRBV4-3 and TRBJ2-1; 10 bases in the middle match TRBD2. Inclusive of the bounding cysteine and phenylalanine, the CDR3 is 15 residues long. Kept here is only the CDR3 DNA, which spans 45 bases and is read in frame from base 1. After removal of 5 bases from V and 16 bases from J, the junction retains 17 bases not matched to a gene. For CDR1 and CDR2, the germline V gene lists LGHNA and YSLEER.